The 28 T cell receptor beta chains below all came from one sample that was sequenced in a study of blood T cell repertoires in COVID-19. Clones were read by immunoSEQ multiplex PCR, and TCRdb kept only the in-frame ones, dropping some. The table has approximately 96,000 clones, about 96% seen once. The specimen sequenced was peripheral blood. The receptors were gathered from a human donor with active COVID-19. The donor label of this sample is uncertain.

The chain joins TRBV5-1 to TRBJ2-7; D may be TRBD2 (5 bases). Germline CDR1 SGHRS, CDR2 YFSETQ. The CDR3 is made up of 14 amino acids. Trimming took 4 bases from V and 1 from J, leaving 12 bases between them. CDR3 DNA: TGCGCCAGCAGCGCCGGACTTAGATCCTACGAGCAGTACTTC. Amino acids: CASSAGLRSYEQYF.

The genes are TRBV12-5 and TRBJ2-1, with TRBD1 matching 9 bases. V lost 1 base to trimming and J lost 6 bases; unmatched junction nucleotides: 1. Germline CDR1 and CDR2: LGHNT and FRNRAP. The CDR3 loop spans 14 amino acids. The DNA of the CDR3 is TGTGCTAGTGGTTTGGGGGACAGGGCCAATGAGCAGTTCTTC. Its protein product is CASGLGDRANEQFF.

The rearrangement joins TRBV5-4 to TRBJ2-5; 7 bases line up with TRBD1. This CDR3 is built from 14 residues. With 3 bases clipped from V and 3 bases from J, the junction kept 5 bases outside the gene matches. CDR1 and CDR2 (germline): SGHNT, YYREEE (reference sequence). Here the CDR3 reads CASSSGQREETQYF. CDR3 sequence (DNA): TGTGCCAGCAGCTCGGGACAGCGAGAAGAGACCCAGTACTTC.

V and J are TRBV7-2 and TRBJ2-2; D gene uncertain. V gave up 4 bases and J gave up 0 bases, with 3 bases separating them. The germline CDR1 and CDR2 sequences are SGHTA and FQGNSA. The CDR3 runs to 13 residues. For the CDR3, the DNA is TGTGCCAGCAGCTCCGCGAACACCGGGGAGCTGTTTTTT. The encoded protein is CASSSANTGELFF.

This clone was counted once. V gene TRBV27 combines with J gene TRBJ2-3; TRBD1 aligns across 12 bases. Germline CDR1 and CDR2: MNHEY and SMNVEV (reference sequence). After removal of 7 bases from V and 0 bases from J, the junction contained 5 bases not matched to a gene. There are 16 residues in the CDR3. CDR3 protein: CASKRDRGPSTDTQYF. The CDR3 bases are TGTGCCAGCAAACGGGACAGGGGGCCGAGCACAGATACGCAGTATTTT.

V and J are TRBV9 and TRBJ2-5; no reliable D call. The CDR3 has 15 amino acids. Germline loops: CDR1 SGDLS, CDR2 YYNGEE. Trimming stripped 0 bases from V and 5 bases from J, with 14 bases between. CDR3 DNA sequence: TGTGCCAGCAGCGTAGGCTCGACGACTGGGGAGACCCAGTACTTC. It encodes CASSVGSTTGETQYF.

J is TRBJ2-5 and V is TRBV9; possibly TRBD2 for D (5 bases). Germline CDR1 is SGDLS and CDR2 is YYNGEE. The CDR3 has 15 amino acids. Trimming cost V 4 bases and J 0 bases, with 13 bases left between them. The CDR3 nucleotides read TGTGCCAGCAGCACAGAGGGTCTGTACCAAGAGACCCAGTACTTC. Translation: CASSTEGLYQETQYF.

V and J are TRBV6-1 and TRBJ2-5; no firm D call. The CDR3 spans 13 residues. Trimming left V 2 bases short and J 5 bases short, with 9 bases between. Germline V gene sequence: CDR1 MNHNS, CDR2 SASEGT. The CDR3 reads CASSESPRETQYF. The CDR3 coding sequence is TGTGCCAGCAGTGAAAGTCCCAGGGAGACCCAGTACTTC.

This chain connects TRBV28 to TRBJ1-5, with D unclear. Germline-derived CDR1 and CDR2 are MDHEN and SYDVKM. The CDR3 contains 15 residues. The V end was cut by 6 bases, the J end by 6 bases, with 18 bases between. CDR3 coding DNA: TGTGCCAGCAGCCCCACCCTAAGTCGAATTCAGCCCCAGCATTTT. Its translation: CASSPTLSRIQPQHF.

The V gene is TRBV29-1, the J gene TRBJ1-2; D gene uncertain. Germline V gene data show CDR1 as SQVTM and CDR2 as ANQGSEA. Trimming stripped 4 bases from V and 7 bases from J, with 10 bases between. The CDR3 is 11 residues long. The CDR3 sequence is CSVGTVIGYTF. CDR3 bases: TGCAGCGTTGGTACGGTGATTGGCTACACCTTC.

The chain links TRBV5-1 to TRBJ2-1, with D perhaps TRBD1 (5 bases). V was shortened by 0 bases and J by 5 bases, with 9 bases between the two germline ends. Per germline, CDR1 SGHRS and CDR2 YFSETQ. This CDR3 is built from 14 residues. The DNA of the CDR3 is TGCGCCAGCAGCTTGGGGGCAGGGCACAATGAGCAGTTCTTC. Translated: CASSLGAGHNEQFF. The full variable domain, with the rest looked up from reference TRBV5-1 and TRBJ2-1, is KAGVTQTPRYLIKTRGQQVTLSCSPISGHRSVSWYQQTPGQGLQFLFEYFSETQRNKGNFPGRFSGRQFSNSRSEMNVSTLELGDSALYLCASSLGAGHNEQFFGPGTRLTVL.

The rearrangement joins TRBV9 to TRBJ1-5, with 10 bases aligning to TRBD1. Looked up from germline, CDR1 is SGDLS and CDR2 is YYNGEE. V was pared by 7 bases and J by 2 bases, with 6 bases of the junction left unmatched. The CDR3 runs 15 residues. The DNA for the CDR3 is TGTGCCAGCGAATGGGACAGGGGTGGCAATCAGCCCCAGCATTTT. Protein product: CASEWDRGGNQPQHF.

This sequence joins TRBV7-2 and TRBJ2-5, with D unresolved. Trimming took 2 bases from V and 2 from J, leaving 6 bases between them. The CDR3 has 13 amino acids. Germline loops: CDR1 SGHTA, CDR2 FQGNSA. In DNA form, the CDR3 reads TGTGCCAGCAGCTTAAACCAGCAAGAGACCCAGTACTTC. It translates to CASSLNQQETQYF.

V gene TRBV5-1 combines with J gene TRBJ2-1, with TRBD1 identical over 10 bases. From germline, CDR1 is SGHRS and CDR2 YFSETQ. This CDR3 has 13 residues. The V gene end was trimmed by 7 bases and the J gene end by 8 bases; junction bases not matched to a gene: 6. CDR3 protein: CASSGQGLDEQFF. Here the CDR3 DNA reads TGCGCCAGCTCGGGACAGGGGCTCGATGAGCAGTTCTTC.

The rearrangement uses TRBV27 and TRBJ2-6; 13 bases are a match to TRBD2. From germline, CDR1 is MNHEY and CDR2 SMNVEV (reference sequence). Germline trimming cut 4 bases from V and 2 bases from J; bases unmatched to any gene: 5. The CDR3 sequence is 18 residues long. The CDR3 loop reads CASSSRTSGRPGANVLTF. The CDR3 bases are TGTGCCAGCAGTTCTCGGACTAGCGGGAGACCTGGGGCCAACGTCCTGACTTTC.

The rearrangement joins TRBV18 to TRBJ1-5; weak D call: TRBD1 (6 bases). This CDR3 is built from 15 residues. V shed 2 bases and J shed 3 bases, with 11 bases lying between them. Germline V gene sequence: CDR1 KGHSH, CDR2 LQKENI. Written as DNA, the CDR3 is TGTGCCAGCTCACCAGCCCAGGGGCCCAATCAGCCCCAGCATTTT. Its translation: CASSPAQGPNQPQHF.

The chain joins TRBV19 to TRBJ1-2; 8 nucleotides match TRBD1. Germline CDR1 and CDR2: LNHDA and SQIVND (reference sequence). V was pared by 7 bases and J by 5 bases, with 15 bases of the junction left unmatched. The length of the CDR3 is 16 residues. The CDR3 DNA reads TGTGCCAGTATGGGGGCGCAGGGGGCTTCGAGATATGGCTACACCTTC. This translates into CASMGAQGASRYGYTF.

V gene TRBV29-1 combines with J gene TRBJ2-3, with 10 bases identical to TRBD1. Germline CDR1 and CDR2: SQVTM and ANQGSEA. The CDR3 spans 13 residues. The ends lost 7 bases at V and 5 bases at J; junction bases unmatched: 6. The CDR3 DNA sequence: TGCAGCGGGGACAGGGGAAGTGGAGATACGCAGTATTTT. Protein sequence: CSGDRGSGDTQYF.

J is TRBJ1-4 and V is TRBV5-1, with 7 bases fitting TRBD1. This CDR3 has 15 amino acids. Germline V lookup: CDR1 SGHRS, CDR2 YFSETQ. Trimming removed 4 bases from V and 3 bases from J; junction bases left unmatched: 6. DNA of the CDR3: TGCGCCAGCAGCGTCGCAGGGGGATCTAATGAAAAACTGTTTTTT. It is translated as CASSVAGGSNEKLFF.

A few counts support this clone. The genes are TRBV4-2 and TRBJ1-6; 9 nucleotides match TRBD1. CDR1 is LGHNA, CDR2 YNFKEQ, per germline. This CDR3 has 11 amino acids. With 3 bases clipped from V and 19 bases from J, the junction kept 4 bases outside the gene matches. The CDR3 bases are TGTGCCAGCAGCCAGGGACAGGGCCAACACTTT. It codes for CASSQGQGQHF.

The chain uses TRBV7-9 and TRBJ1-5; 8 nucleotides line up with TRBD1. This CDR3 has 14 residues. Losses at the gene ends were 4 bases for V and 7 bases for J; bases not matched to a gene: 6. Germline CDR1 and CDR2: SEHNR and FQNEAQ (reference sequence). Written as DNA, the CDR3 is TGTGCCAGCAGCTCGACAGGGGAACTGCAGCCCCAGCATTTT. Translation: CASSSTGELQPQHF.

V usage is TRBV19 and J usage is TRBJ1-3; D is uncertain. Trimming took 5 bases from V and 4 from J, leaving 6 bases between them. CDR1 and CDR2 from the germline V gene are LNHDA and SQIVND (reference sequence). The CDR3 covers 12 residues. The CDR3 sequence: CASSVQGNTIYF. The CDR3 bases are TGTGCCAGTAGTGTACAGGGAAACACCATATATTTT.

The gene calls are TRBV5-1 and TRBJ2-3, with 8 positions matching TRBD2. The CDR3 totals 17 residues. The junction had 16 bases not matched to a gene; V was cut back by 3 bases and J by 7 bases. CDR1 and CDR2 (germline): SGHRS, YFSETQ. The CDR3 coding sequence is TGCGCCAGCAGCTGGTTTACTAGCGGAGAAAAGGGGTATACGCAGTATTTT. Translated: CASSWFTSGEKGYTQYF.

The rearrangement uses TRBV3-1 (or the pseudogene TRBV3-2) and TRBJ2-3, with TRBD2 matching 10 bases. Germline assignment: CDR1 LGHDT and CDR2 YNNKEL (reference sequence). With 2 bases clipped from V and 0 bases from J, the junction kept 5 bases outside the gene matches. This CDR3 contains 17 residues. CDR3 amino acids: CASSQPAGGGSTDTQYF. Here the CDR3 DNA reads TGTGCCAGCAGCCAACCAGCGGGGGGGGGTAGCACAGATACGCAGTATTTT.

This clone was seen a single time. V gene TRBV19 combines with J gene TRBJ1-1; D unresolved. CDR3 length: 15 amino acids. CDR1 is LNHDA, CDR2 SQIVND, per germline (reference sequence). Trimming took 1 base from V and 9 from J, leaving 18 bases between them. The CDR3 sequence is CASSIVRDGPSKAFF. In DNA form, the CDR3 reads TGTGCCAGTAGTATAGTTCGAGATGGGCCGTCAAAAGCTTTCTTT.

V is TRBV4-1 and J is TRBJ1-1, with D uncertain. The germline gives CDR1 MGHRA, CDR2 YSYEKL. V was pared by 1 base and J by 0 bases, with 12 bases between. This CDR3 has 16 residues. CDR3 sequence reads: CASSQVSRVMNTEAFF. For the CDR3, the DNA is TGCGCCAGCAGCCAAGTGAGTCGGGTAATGAACACTGAAGCTTTCTTT.

The chain links TRBV6-2 or TRBV6-3 to TRBJ2-7, with 10 bases lining up with TRBD1. The V gene end was trimmed by 0 bases and the J gene end by 4 bases; junction bases not matched to a gene: 3. The CDR3 is 15 amino acids. The V gene's germline CDR1 is MNHEY and CDR2 SVGEGT. The CDR3 protein is CASSYSGQGRYEQYF. The DNA of the CDR3 is TGTGCCAGCAGTTACTCGGGACAGGGGAGGTACGAGCAGTACTTC.

The gene calls are TRBV5-3 and TRBJ2-3, with a weak D call TRBD2 (6 bases). Being an ORF, TRBV5-3 has a function that is uncertain. The CDR3 totals 16 residues. The ends were cut back, 4 bases at V and 3 bases at J, with 18 bases in the middle. The CDR3 bases are TGTGCCAGAAGCCCGAGCCGGAGGGAGCGGACAGATACGCAGTATTTT. Protein sequence: CARSPSRRERTDTQYF.